Listed below are T cell receptor beta chains from one sample, sequenced in a study of radiation and T cells in renal cell carcinoma. Libraries were prepared by immunoSEQ multiplex PCR; TCRdb keeps only in-frame clonotypes and omits some of them. The sample includes some 20,000 clones, about 60% of them seen just once. The sequenced sample was tumor tissue, obtained from a patient whose treatment was nephrectomy without radiotherapy. These receptors were collected from a man between 50 and 59 years old with renal cell carcinoma. Each CDR3 is given with its conserved first and last residue. Each record gives: J gene, V gene, D gene, clone size, CDR3 protein, CDR3 DNA. D genes are given only for firm matches. Clone size, where shown, is once, few, many, or a class for clones that have expanded.

j_gene: TRBJ1-3; v_gene: TRBV30; d_gene: .; abundance: few; CDR3aa: CACDCGPGNTIYF; CDR3nt: TGTGCCTGTGACTGCGGGCCTGGAAACACCATATATTTT
j_gene: TRBJ2-7; v_gene: TRBV19; d_gene: .; abundance: .; CDR3aa: CASSTLHKEQYF; CDR3nt: TGTGCCAGTAGTACCCTCCATAAGGAGCAGTACTTC
j_gene: TRBJ1-3; v_gene: TRBV20-1; d_gene: .; abundance: .; CDR3aa: CSPTGNTIYF; CDR3nt: TGCAGTCCCACAGGGAACACCATATATTTT
j_gene: TRBJ1-1; v_gene: TRBV12-5; d_gene: .; abundance: .; CDR3aa: CASGFENTEAFF; CDR3nt: TGTGCTAGTGGTTTTGAGAACACTGAAGCTTTCTTT
j_gene: TRBJ2-7; v_gene: TRBV5-1; d_gene: TRBD1; abundance: .; CDR3aa: CASSQGQLNYEQYF; CDR3nt: TGCGCCAGCAGCCAGGGACAGTTAAACTACGAGCAGTACTTC
j_gene: TRBJ1-1; v_gene: TRBV4-2; d_gene: .; abundance: .; CDR3aa: CASSQDRGKRVEAFF; CDR3nt: TGTGCCAGCAGCCAAGATCGGGGGAAGCGGGTTGAAGCTTTCTTT
j_gene: TRBJ2-2; v_gene: TRBV4-3; d_gene: .; abundance: few; CDR3aa: CASSHGTSVGELFF; CDR3nt: TGCGCCAGCAGCCATGGGACGTCCGTCGGGGAGCTGTTTTTT
j_gene: TRBJ2-5; v_gene: TRBV12-5; d_gene: .; abundance: .; CDR3aa: CASGRDTQETQYF; CDR3nt: TGTGCTAGTGGGAGGGATACCCAAGAGACCCAGTACTTC
j_gene: TRBJ2-3; v_gene: TRBV6-6; d_gene: .; abundance: .; CDR3aa: CASSLKRGTDTQYF; CDR3nt: TGTGCCAGCTCACTCAAGCGGGGCACAGATACGCAGTATTTT
j_gene: TRBJ2-1; v_gene: TRBV5-6; d_gene: .; abundance: .; CDR3aa: CASSLVAGDRNEQFF; CDR3nt: TGTGCCAGCAGCTTGGTGGCGGGAGACAGGAATGAGCAGTTCTTC
j_gene: TRBJ1-1; v_gene: TRBV5-1; d_gene: .; abundance: .; CDR3aa: CASSFQGIAEAFF; CDR3nt: TGCGCCAGCAGCTTCCAGGGCATCGCTGAAGCTTTCTTT
j_gene: TRBJ2-6; v_gene: TRBV9; d_gene: .; abundance: once; CDR3aa: CASSKQSSGANVLTF; CDR3nt: TGTGCCAGCAGCAAACAAAGCTCTGGGGCCAACGTCCTGACTTTC
j_gene: TRBJ1-5; v_gene: TRBV28; d_gene: .; abundance: .; CDR3aa: CASSADTYSNQPQHF; CDR3nt: TGTGCCAGCAGTGCGGACACGTATAGCAATCAGCCCCAGCATTTT
j_gene: TRBJ1-2; v_gene: TRBV25-1; d_gene: TRBD1; abundance: .; CDR3aa: CASSVNTGGGGYTF; CDR3nt: TGTGCCAGCAGTGTCAACACAGGGGGCGGAGGCTACACCTTC
j_gene: TRBJ1-1; v_gene: TRBV27; d_gene: .; abundance: .; CDR3aa: CASSLSSYGSTEAFF; CDR3nt: TGTGCCAGCAGTTTATCTTCATACGGGAGCACTGAAGCTTTCTTT
j_gene: TRBJ2-6; v_gene: TRBV30; d_gene: .; abundance: once; CDR3aa: CAWSVGGANVLTF; CDR3nt: TGTGCCTGGAGTGTCGGGGGGGCCAACGTCCTGACTTTC
j_gene: TRBJ2-1; v_gene: TRBV13; d_gene: .; abundance: .; CDR3aa: CASSPNGERPYNEQFF; CDR3nt: TGTGCCAGCAGCCCCAATGGAGAGAGGCCCTACAATGAGCAGTTCTTC
j_gene: TRBJ1-1; v_gene: TRBV7-8; d_gene: .; abundance: few; CDR3aa: CASSLGVGDEAFF; CDR3nt: TGTGCCAGCAGCTTAGGGGTCGGGGATGAAGCTTTCTTT
j_gene: TRBJ2-7; v_gene: TRBV7-3; d_gene: TRBD2; abundance: .; CDR3aa: CASRSGTSGIYEQYF; CDR3nt: TGTGCCAGCAGGTCCGGGACTAGCGGGATTTACGAGCAGTACTTC
j_gene: TRBJ2-7; v_gene: TRBV5-6; d_gene: .; abundance: .; CDR3aa: CASSLNRREQYF; CDR3nt: TGTGCCAGCAGCTTGAATCGGCGCGAGCAGTACTTC
j_gene: TRBJ2-7; v_gene: TRBV10-3; d_gene: .; abundance: .; CDR3aa: CATGTYSYEQYF; CDR3nt: TGTGCCACCGGGACCTACTCCTACGAGCAGTACTTC
j_gene: TRBJ1-1; v_gene: TRBV30; d_gene: .; abundance: .; CDR3aa: CACSPGSAGPEAFF; CDR3nt: TGTGCCTGTTCTCCAGGGAGCGCCGGCCCTGAAGCTTTCTTT
j_gene: TRBJ1-1; v_gene: TRBV6-4; d_gene: .; abundance: medium-sized; CDR3aa: CASSLRTSLGTEAFF; CDR3nt: TGTGCCAGCAGCCTACGGACTTCATTGGGGACTGAAGCTTTCTTT
j_gene: TRBJ2-6; v_gene: TRBV18; d_gene: .; abundance: medium-sized; CDR3aa: CASGVAGANVLTF; CDR3nt: TGTGCCAGCGGCGTTGCAGGGGCCAACGTCCTGACTTTC
j_gene: TRBJ2-7; v_gene: TRBV27; d_gene: .; abundance: .; CDR3aa: CASSDHGYEQYF; CDR3nt: TGTGCCAGCAGTGACCACGGCTACGAGCAGTACTTC